This TCR beta chain stems from a study of CD8+ T cells in alopecia areata. Study-level information: A 6-month off-drug phase came after tofacitinib, which had lasted 6 to 18 months.

It was cDNA, reverse transcribed from extracted RNA, that served as the sequencing template. Data came from immunoSEQ multiplex PCR; TCRdb stores just in-frame clones and leaves some out. The sample consists of around 160,000 clones, around 86% of them appearing once. Samples from alopecia areata patients were lesional scalp punch biopsies and peripheral blood. The sequences come from CD8+ T cells sorted from blood, collected at week 0. This TCR was sampled from a human donor with alopecia areata.

CDR3 nucleotides: TGTGCCAGCAGCTTGCTGGGGCCAGGGGCCTACGAGCAGTACTTC. Its protein product is CASSLLGPGAYEQYF. This chain uses TRBV5-4 with TRBJ2-7, with D perhaps TRBD1 (6 bases). Germline-derived CDR1 and CDR2 are SGHNT and YYREEE (reference sequence). V was cut by 1 base and J by 2 bases, with 13 bases left in between. The CDR3 covers 15 residues.